This T cell receptor beta chain was found in a study of T cell responses to AZD1222 COVID-19 vaccine. Study observations and caveats: Repertoire collection took place solely once the T cell response had peaked. The donor cohort was predominantly white British with a female majority, and clonal diversity may have been underestimated.

About this clone itself: The antigen is undetermined.

Germline V CDR1 and CDR2: SGHRS, YFSETQ. The CDR3 has 15 residues. After removal of 2 bases from V and 6 bases from J, the junction contained 6 bases not matched to a gene. Only in-frame clones appear in the TCRdb table, and some are missing; sequencing was by immunoSEQ multiplex PCR. The repertoire holds 130,000 to 150,000 clones, with approximately 86% as singletons. The material was peripheral blood, obtained 28 days after the second AZD1222 dose. The TCR sequence derives from an adult who received the AZD1222 COVID-19 vaccine. This chain uses TRBV5-1 with TRBJ2-1, with 9 positions matching TRBD1. CDR3 sequence (DNA): TGCGCCAGCAGCTTTACCGGGACAGGGACCAATGAGCAGTTCTTC. Protein product: CASSFTGTGTNEQFF.